This TCR beta chain was captured by sequencing in a study of OX40 agonist ivuxolimab in advanced cancers. Study overall: Mean age roughly 65 years, range roughly 20 to 85; 82.7% male.

Assay: immunoSEQ multiplex PCR; the TCRdb copy retains only in-frame clones and omits some. The sample yields some 59,000 clones, roughly 82% seen once. The CDR3 contains 18 residues. The germline V gene has CDR1 SGHTA and CDR2 FQGNSA. The V end lost 6 bases, the J end lost 0 bases, and 20 bases lay between the germline ends. The material was CD4+ or CD8+ T cells sorted from blood, obtained in a trial of the OX40 agonist ivuxolimab. The chain links TRBV7-2 to TRBJ1-4; a possible D gene is TRBD1 (6 bases). This clonotype was sampled from an adult with an advanced solid tumor such as melanoma, head and neck, liver or kidney cancer. The CDR3, as DNA: TGTGCCAGCAGTTCAGGTGACAGGCTTAGGGCAACTAATGAAAAACTGTTTTTT. Protein sequence: CASSSGDRLRATNEKLFF.